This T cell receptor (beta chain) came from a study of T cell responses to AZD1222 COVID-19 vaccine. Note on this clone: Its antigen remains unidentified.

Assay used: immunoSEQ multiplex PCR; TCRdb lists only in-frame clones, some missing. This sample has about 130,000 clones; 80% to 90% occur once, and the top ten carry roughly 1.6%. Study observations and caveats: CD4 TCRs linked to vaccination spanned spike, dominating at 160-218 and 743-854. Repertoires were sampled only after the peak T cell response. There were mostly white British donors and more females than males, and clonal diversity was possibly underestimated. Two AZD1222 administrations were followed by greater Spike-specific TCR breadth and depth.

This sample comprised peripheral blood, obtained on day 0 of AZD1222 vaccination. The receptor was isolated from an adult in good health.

The CDR3 nucleotides are TGTGCCAGCAGCTTAGTTATCAGTTCCACCGGGGAGCTGTTTTTT. Its translation: CASSLVISSTGELFF. V is TRBV11-2 and J is TRBJ2-2; D gene ambiguous. The CDR3 is 15 amino acids. Per the germline V gene, CDR1 is SGHAT and CDR2 is FQNNGV. Trimming shortened V by 1 base and J by 4 bases, and 10 bases separated the two germline ends. Complete variable domain (other parts from reference TRBV11-2 and TRBJ2-2): EAGVAQSPRYKIIEKRQSVAFWCNPISGHATLYWYQQILGQGPKLLIQFQNNGVVDDSQLPKDRFSAERLKGVDSTLKIQPAKLEDSAVYLCASSLVISSTGELFFGEGSRLTVL.